Listed here is a single T cell receptor (beta chain). Its antigen is not identified. The sample carries other DNA sequences with the same CDR3. The data were obtained in a study of shared clonotypes between healthy human individuals. Study conclusions and caveats: Generally, naive subsets came out with larger estimated richness than memory subsets.

The CDR3 is 16 amino acids. CDR1 and CDR2 from the germline V gene are MGHRA and YSYEKL. Trimming pared 0 bases from V and 1 base from J, leaving 7 bases between. TCRdb's table, derived via immunoSEQ multiplex PCR, lists solely in-frame clones and lacks some. The sample consists of about 2.3 million clones, 85% to 95% of them appearing once. The specimen was naive CD4+ T cells from PBMCs. Subset reported: CD45RA+ positively selected. This rearrangement joins TRBV4-1 to TRBJ2-6, with a possible D match to TRBD2 (5 bases). The source of this sequence is a man younger than 35 in good health. Some clones in this sample may be carry-over from other donors' samples. CDR3 bases: TGCGCCAGCAGCCAAGATCGGGGATCTGGGGCCAACGTCCTGACTTTC. This codes for CASSQDRGSGANVLTF.